This T cell receptor (beta chain) was sequenced for a study of T-cell memory formation after mild COVID-19. Study-wide results and limits: Clones that contracted from day 15 to 85 were balanced CD4/CD8, while later expanders leaned CD4+. A subset of responding clones appeared in pre-infection memory, suggesting cross-reactive memory joined.

Germline values: CDR1 SNHLY, CDR2 FYNNEI. The CDR3 loop spans 15 amino acids. After removal of 2 bases from V and 7 bases from J, the junction contained 7 bases not matched to a gene. This clonotype was seen just once. No antigen is known for it. Amplification by 5'RACE using constant-segment primers produced TCR alpha and TCR beta cDNA libraries that carried sample barcodes and UMIs. One entry per CDR3 protein, called by TCRdb with MiXCR from the 5' RACE reads. The sample records fewer than 250,000 distinct CDR3 sequences, about a sixth being singletons. Input material: PBMCs or a T cell subset sorted from them (not recorded which). The chain couples TRBV2 to TRBJ1-5; 8 nucleotides agree with TRBD1. This TCR came from an adult woman who had mild COVID-19 (a few samples of this study predate the infection). Cell type and time point are not known. CDR3 loop: CASSENRGYLQPQHF. CDR3 in DNA: TGTGCCAGCAGTGAAAACAGGGGGTACCTACAGCCCCAGCATTTT.